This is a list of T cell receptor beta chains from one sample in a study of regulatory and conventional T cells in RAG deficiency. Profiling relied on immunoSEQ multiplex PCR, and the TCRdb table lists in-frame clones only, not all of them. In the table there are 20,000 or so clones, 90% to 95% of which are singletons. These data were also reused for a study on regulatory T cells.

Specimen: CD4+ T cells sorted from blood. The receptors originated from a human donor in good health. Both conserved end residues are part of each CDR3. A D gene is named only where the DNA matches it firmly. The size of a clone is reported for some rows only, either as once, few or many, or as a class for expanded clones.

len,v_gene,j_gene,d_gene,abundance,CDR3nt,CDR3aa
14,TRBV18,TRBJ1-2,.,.,TGTGCCAGCTCACCATCTAGGACAGACTATGGCTACACCTTC,CASSPSRTDYGYTF
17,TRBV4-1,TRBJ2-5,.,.,TGCGCCAGCAGCCGGGCAGGCCGCGGGTACGGGGGAGAGACCCAGTACTTC,CASSRAGRGYGGETQYF
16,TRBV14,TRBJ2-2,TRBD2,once,TGTGCCAGCAGCCAAGATCAAGCGGGAGCGGCCGGGGAGCTGTTTTTT,CASSQDQAGAAGELFF
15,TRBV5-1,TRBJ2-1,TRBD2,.,TGCGCCAGCAGTTCGACCGGGGGGTCCTACAATGAGCAGTTCTTC,CASSSTGGSYNEQFF
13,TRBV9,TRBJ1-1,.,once,TGTGCCAGCAGCGTAGGCTGGAACACTGAAGCTTTCTTT,CASSVGWNTEAFF
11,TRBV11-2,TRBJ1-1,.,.,TGTGCCAGCAGCTTGTACACTGAAGCTTTCTTT,CASSLYTEAFF
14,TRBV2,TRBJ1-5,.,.,TGTGCCAACAGTGGGGTTAATAGCAATCAGCCCCAGCATTTT,CANSGVNSNQPQHF
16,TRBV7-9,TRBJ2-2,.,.,TGTGCCAGCAGCTTAGTCCGGGGGCGCAATACCGGGGAGCTGTTTTTT,CASSLVRGRNTGELFF
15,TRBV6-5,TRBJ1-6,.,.,TGTGCCAGCAGTTCTGGTAGCAGGGGAGATTCACCCCTCCACTTT,CASSSGSRGDSPLHF
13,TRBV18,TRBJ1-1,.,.,TGTGCCAGCTCCCAGGGAAGGGACACTGAAGCTTTCTTT,CASSQGRDTEAFF
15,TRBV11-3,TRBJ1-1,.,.,TGTGCCAGCGGAAAGACGGATACCTTGAACACTGAAGCTTTCTTT,CASGKTDTLNTEAFF
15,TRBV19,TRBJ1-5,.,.,TGTGCCAGTAGTACCTTGGACCTTAGCAATCAGCCCCAGCATTTT,CASSTLDLSNQPQHF
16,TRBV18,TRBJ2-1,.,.,TGTGCCAGCTCACCCTACGGAGGCACGCAGGCCGATGAGCAGTTCTTC,CASSPYGGTQADEQFF
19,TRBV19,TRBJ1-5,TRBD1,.,TGTGCCAGTAGTATAGAGGCCGGGACAGGGGTTATGGGCAATCAGCCCCAGCATTTT,CASSIEAGTGVMGNQPQHF
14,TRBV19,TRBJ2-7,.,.,TGTGCCAGTAGACGGGACGGCAGCTCCTACGAGCAGTACTTC,CASRRDGSSYEQYF
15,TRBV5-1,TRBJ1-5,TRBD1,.,TGCGCCAGCAGCTTGGGAGGGGGCAGCGATCAGCCCCAGCATTTT,CASSLGGGSDQPQHF